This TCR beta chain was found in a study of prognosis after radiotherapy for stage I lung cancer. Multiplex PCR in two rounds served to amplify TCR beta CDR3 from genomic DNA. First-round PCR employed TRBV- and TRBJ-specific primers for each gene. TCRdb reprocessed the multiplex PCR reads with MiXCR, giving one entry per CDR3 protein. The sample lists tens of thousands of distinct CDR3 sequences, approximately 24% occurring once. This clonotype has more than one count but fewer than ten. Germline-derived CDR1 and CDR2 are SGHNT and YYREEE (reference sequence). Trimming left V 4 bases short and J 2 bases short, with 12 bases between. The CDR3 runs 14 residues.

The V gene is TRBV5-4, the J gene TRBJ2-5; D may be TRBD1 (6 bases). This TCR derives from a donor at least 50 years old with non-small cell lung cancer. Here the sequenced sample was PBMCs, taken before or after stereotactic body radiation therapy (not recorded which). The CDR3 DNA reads TGTGCCAGCAGCGGGGGCCAGAAACAAGAGACCCAGTACTTC. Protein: CASSGGQKQETQYF.